The present TCR beta chain was sequenced within a study of molecular identifiers for immune sequencing clone quantification. Whole-study context: Sequencing covered four of five parts into which replicate RNA from approximately 22,000 or 94,000 naive CD8 cells was split.

From the PCR reads, TCRdb called clonotypes with MiXCR, one entry per CDR3 protein. The sample has some 41,000 distinct CDR3 sequences, 18% seen once. In its sample, this clonotype was seen many times. When naive CD8 T cells were sorted, they were gated as CD8+CD4-CCR7+CD45RA+. V gave up 0 bases and J gave up 6 bases, with 10 bases separating them. The CDR3 sequence is 14 residues long. The germline gives CDR1 SGHRS, CDR2 YFSETQ. The chain links TRBV5-1 to TRBJ1-3; possible D gene TRBD1, 5 bases. Sequencing input: naive CD8+ T cells from blood, with Jurkat cell RNA spiked in. Subset here: FACS-sorted CD8+CD4-CCR7+CD45RA+ naive T cells. The TCR originated in a human donor in good health. Some libraries in this study had Jurkat cell RNA spiked in. The CDR3 DNA reads as TGCGCCAGCAGCTTGGCGCCAGGACAAAACACCATATATTTT. Protein sequence: CASSLAPGQNTIYF. Filled out from reference TRBV5-1 and TRBJ1-3, the complete variable domain reads KAGVTQTPRYLIKTRGQQVTLSCSPISGHRSVSWYQQTPGQGLQFLFEYFSETQRNKGNFPGRFSGRQFSNSRSEMNVSTLELGDSALYLCASSLAPGQNTIYFGEGSWLTVV.